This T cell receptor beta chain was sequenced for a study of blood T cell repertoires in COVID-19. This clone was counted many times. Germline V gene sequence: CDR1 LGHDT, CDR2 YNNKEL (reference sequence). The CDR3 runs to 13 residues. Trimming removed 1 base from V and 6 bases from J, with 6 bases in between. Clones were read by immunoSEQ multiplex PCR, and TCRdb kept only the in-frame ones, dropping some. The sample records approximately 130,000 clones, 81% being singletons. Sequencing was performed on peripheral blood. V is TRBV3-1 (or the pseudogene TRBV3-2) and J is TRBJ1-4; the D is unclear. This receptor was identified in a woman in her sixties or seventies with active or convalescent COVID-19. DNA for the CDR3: TGTGCCAGCAGCCAAGCCGACTATGAAAAACTGTTTTTT. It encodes CASSQADYEKLFF.